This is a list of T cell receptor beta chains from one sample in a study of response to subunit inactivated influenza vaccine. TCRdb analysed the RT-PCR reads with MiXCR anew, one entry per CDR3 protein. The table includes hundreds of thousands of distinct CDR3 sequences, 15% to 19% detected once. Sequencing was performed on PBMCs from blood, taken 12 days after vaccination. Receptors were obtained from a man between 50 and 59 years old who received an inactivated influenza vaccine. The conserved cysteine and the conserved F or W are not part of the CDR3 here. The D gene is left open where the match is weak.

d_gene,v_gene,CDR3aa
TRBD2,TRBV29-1,SVGWGLAGGEQY
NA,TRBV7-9,ASSTPMNTEAF
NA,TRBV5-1,ASSQQLSGELF
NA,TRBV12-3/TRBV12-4,ASSFSGTYNSPLH
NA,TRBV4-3,ASSQGQYNEQF
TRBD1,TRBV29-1,SVDSGVGQGYNEQF
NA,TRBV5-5,ASSLTLWASNSPLH
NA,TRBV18,ASSRGSVNTGELF
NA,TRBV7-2,ASSLGPEYNEQF
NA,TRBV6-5,ASSYREGPEKLF
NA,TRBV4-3,ASSHRAVYSGANVLT
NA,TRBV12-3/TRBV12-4,ASSRGSDTEAF
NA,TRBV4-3,ASSQERGFNYEQY
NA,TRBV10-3,AISESSGRSPLH
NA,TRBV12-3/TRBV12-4,ASSLQSVPGNTIY
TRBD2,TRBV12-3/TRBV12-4,ASSLSGGGYEQF
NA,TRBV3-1,ASSFSGPRFQETQY
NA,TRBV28,ASSLWDSYYEQY
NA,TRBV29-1,SVERNPKGEGRETQY
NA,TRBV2,ASSEGPGTFTYEQY
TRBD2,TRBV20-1,SARGLAGADEQF
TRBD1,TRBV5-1,ASSEKDRVYNEQF
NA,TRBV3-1,ASSPGTESTDTQY
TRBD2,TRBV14,ASRAGLDPGTQY
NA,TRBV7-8,ASSVEDPGLPDGYT
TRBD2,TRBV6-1,ASTRAGGGYNEQF
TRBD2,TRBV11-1,ASSATLGLAGGPGYNEQF
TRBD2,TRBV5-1,ASSPTSGESYEQY
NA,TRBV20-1,SARPRRFHNEKLF
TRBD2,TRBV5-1,ASSLEPAGGGEQF
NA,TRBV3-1,ASSRRSTRGNTGELF
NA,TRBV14,ASSPAGGTFYGYT
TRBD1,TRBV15,ATRPGTGVRKNTEAF
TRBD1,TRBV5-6,ASSLTGGNEQY
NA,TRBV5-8,ASSWRPDTQY
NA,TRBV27,ASSRPPESGLYNEQF
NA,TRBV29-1,SVREYEQF
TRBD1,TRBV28,ASSAGQTNGVSF
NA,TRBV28,ASSFRSRSTDTQY
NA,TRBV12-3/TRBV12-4,ASTRGRETQY
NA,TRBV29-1,SAPSPRSSYNEQF
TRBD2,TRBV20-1,SASRGGGHSYEQY
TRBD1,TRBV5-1,ASSRTGVTNTEAF
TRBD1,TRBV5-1,ASSPGQGAWETQY
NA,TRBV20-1,SARDRPDRNTEAF
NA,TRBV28,ASSVGTETTNEKLF
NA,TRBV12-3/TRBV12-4,ASTLGVEQF
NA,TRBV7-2,ASSSLQGAGELF
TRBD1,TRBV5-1,ASTLRGRGETQY
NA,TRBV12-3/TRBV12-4,ASSLGVSPGANVLT
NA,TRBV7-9,ASSFGGLPGNTIY
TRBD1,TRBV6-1,ASRPGTGVTGELF
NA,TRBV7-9,ASSASNAITDTQY
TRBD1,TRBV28,ASSYHPTGGSSYEQY
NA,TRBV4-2,ASSQSRLDAHT